A selection of T cell receptor beta chains follows, all from one sample in a study of shared clonotypes between healthy human individuals. Sequencing used immunoSEQ multiplex PCR; TCRdb keeps in-frame clones, though not all of them. This table holds about 660,000 clones, about 74% found once. Sequenced: memory CD4+ T cells sorted from blood. The origin of the receptors is a woman aged 30 to 39 in good health. CDR3s include the opening cysteine and the closing phenylalanine or tryptophan. Fields, in order: D gene, clone size, J gene, V gene, CDR3 DNA, CDR3 protein. The D gene is left open where the match is weak. Size tells how often a clone was seen (once, few, many) or the class of an expanded clone, and some rows leave it out.

>-|-|TRBJ2-7|TRBV28
TGTGCCAGCAGTTTATGGGCAGGGCAGAGGGTGGAGCAGTACTTC
CASSLWAGQRVEQYF
>-|few|TRBJ2-1|TRBV28
TGTGCCAGCAGTTTGAGCTCCTACAATGAGCAGTTCTTC
CASSLSSYNEQFF
>-|-|TRBJ2-7|TRBV25-1
TGTGCCAGCAGTGAGAAATACGAGCAGTACTTC
CASSEKYEQYF
>TRBD2|-|TRBJ2-2|TRBV19
TGTGCAAGCAGGACTAGCGGAATGAACACCGGGGAGCTGTTTTTT
CASRTSGMNTGELFF
>-|once|TRBJ2-1|TRBV15
TGTGCCACCAGCAGAGAACGTTCGAAGGCGGATGAGCAGTTCTTC
CATSRERSKADEQFF
>-|-|TRBJ2-5|TRBV7-3
TGTGCCAGCAGCTTAGCAGAGACCCAGTACTTC
CASSLAETQYF
>-|-|TRBJ2-3|TRBV19
TGTGCCAGTAGTATATCATCAGATCCCTCCCTTACGCAGTATTTT
CASSISSDPSLTQYF
>TRBD1|-|TRBJ1-2|TRBV28
TGTGCCAGCAGTTTCCCCCTGGGGACAGGGGCCAGTAACTATGGCTACACCTTC
CASSFPLGTGASNYGYTF
>TRBD1|-|TRBJ2-3|TRBV2
TGTGCCAGCAGTGAGAGCGGGACAGGGGGCCCAGATACGCAGTATTTT
CASSESGTGGPDTQYF
>-|-|TRBJ1-1|TRBV7-2
TGTGCCAGCAGCTTCTTCGTCCCAGAGGCTTTCTTT
CASSFFVPEAFF
>-|-|TRBJ2-1|TRBV6-6
TGTGCCAGCAGTACGGACAGATACAATGAGCAGTTCTTC
CASSTDRYNEQFF
>-|-|TRBJ1-2|TRBV27
TGTGCCAGCAGTGCCCCAGGGTTTTATGGCTACACCTTC
CASSAPGFYGYTF